This T cell receptor (beta chain) came from a study of cytomegalovirus exposure and HLA in healthy donors. Study outcomes and limitations: In a later analysis, productive TCRs from donors in an Asian-associated ancestry cluster reportedly carried fewer N-insertions than the cohort mean. In a later analysis, a missense DCLRE1C variant was linked to TCR beta V- and J-gene trimming. Later analysis showed TCR association rates varying by HLA locus, highest for DRB1 and lowest for HLA-C.

The PCR had 60 Vbeta and 13 Jbeta primers. Profiling relied on immunoSEQ multiplex PCR, and the TCRdb table lists in-frame clones only, not all of them. Here the sample spans about 190,000 clones, 70% to 75% being singletons. CDR1 is LNHDA and CDR2 is SQIVND in the germline V gene (reference sequence). J was trimmed by 4 bases and V by 5 bases; bases with no gene match: 6. The CDR3 has 15 residues. Of note for this clone: Its antigen is unknown.

V usage is TRBV19 and J usage is TRBJ2-7; 12 positions match TRBD2. Specimen: PBMCs. This TCR was recovered from a man under 40 in good health and CMV-seropositive. Written as DNA, the CDR3 is TGTGCCAGTAGTCTCAGACTAGCGGGAGTGTACGAGCAGTACTTC. This codes for CASSLRLAGVYEQYF.